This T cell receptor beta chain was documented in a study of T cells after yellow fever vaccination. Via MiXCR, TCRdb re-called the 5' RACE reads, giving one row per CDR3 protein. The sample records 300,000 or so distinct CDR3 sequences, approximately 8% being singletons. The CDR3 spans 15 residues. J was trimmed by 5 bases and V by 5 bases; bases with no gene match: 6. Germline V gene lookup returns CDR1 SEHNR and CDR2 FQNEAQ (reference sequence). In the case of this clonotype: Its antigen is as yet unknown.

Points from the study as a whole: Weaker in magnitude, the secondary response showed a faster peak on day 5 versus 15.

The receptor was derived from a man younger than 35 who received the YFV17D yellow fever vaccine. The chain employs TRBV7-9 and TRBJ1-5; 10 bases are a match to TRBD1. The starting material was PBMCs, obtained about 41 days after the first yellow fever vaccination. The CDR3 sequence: CASSHEGQGDQPQHF. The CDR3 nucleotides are TGTGCCAGCAGCCATGAAGGACAGGGGGATCAGCCCCAGCATTTT.